These T cell receptor beta chains were read from a single sample in a study of shared clonotypes between healthy human individuals. The method was immunoSEQ multiplex PCR; TCRdb's version includes in-frame clones alone and lacks a portion of them. The table records 2 million to 3 million clones, approximately 93% of them present only once. Sequencing was done on a sample of naive CD4+ T cells from PBMCs. All receptors come from a man aged 18 to 30 in good health. Some clones in this sample may be carry-over from other donors' samples. Each CDR3 is given with its conserved first and last residue. A D gene is named only where the DNA matches it firmly. Size is stated for part of the rows, as once, few or many counts, or as a class when the clone is expanded.

size	length	V	J	D	DNA	CDR3
NA	17	TRBV6-1	TRBJ1-4	NA	TGTGCCAGCAGTGAAGCGCTTCCGTTACAGGTTTTTGAAAAACTGTTTTTT	CASSEALPLQVFEKLFF
NA	16	TRBV7-9	TRBJ2-1	NA	TGTGCCAGCAGCTTAGTAACCGGGAGCAACTACAATGAGCAGTTCTTC	CASSLVTGSNYNEQFF
NA	12	TRBV19	TRBJ1-2	NA	TGTGCCAGTAGTAAGGACGGCTATGGCTACACCTTC	CASSKDGYGYTF
NA	17	TRBV19	TRBJ1-1	TRBD1	TGTGCCAGTAGTGGCCGGGACAGGGGCATTCTGAACACTGAAGCTTTCTTT	CASSGRDRGILNTEAFF
few	16	TRBV28	TRBJ2-7	NA	TGTGCCACTCTCAGCCATGGTCCTCCGAGCTCCTACGAGCAGTACTTC	CATLSHGPPSSYEQYF
once	13	TRBV19	TRBJ2-7	NA	TGTGCCAGTAGTATAGTACACAGCTACGAGCAGTACTTC	CASSIVHSYEQYF
NA	15	TRBV27	TRBJ2-3	NA	TGTGCCAGCAGTTCTTTCTCCCGGCCTACAGATACGCAGTATTTT	CASSSFSRPTDTQYF
once	15	TRBV5-6	TRBJ1-1	NA	TGTGCCAGCAAGGGTCTACTGGGAGGGAACACTGAAGCTTTCTTT	CASKGLLGGNTEAFF
NA	16	TRBV5-1	TRBJ1-1	NA	TGCGCCAGCAGCTTTTCCCCAGGCGGGGGAAACACTGAAGCTTTCTTT	CASSFSPGGGNTEAFF
NA	13	TRBV7-8	TRBJ2-7	NA	TGTGCCAGCAGCTTAGGGGCGTTTATCGAGCAGTACTTC	CASSLGAFIEQYF
NA	15	TRBV11-2	TRBJ2-7	TRBD1	TGTGCCAGCAGCCCATGGGACAGGGGGAGCTACGAGCAGTACTTC	CASSPWDRGSYEQYF
NA	14	TRBV5-1	TRBJ2-7	TRBD2	TGCGCCAGCAGCTTGTGGCTAGCGGGGGACGAGCAGTACTTC	CASSLWLAGDEQYF
NA	16	TRBV30	TRBJ1-5	NA	TGTGCCTGGAGTGTACCGCTGGACAGACGGTATCAGCCCCAGCATTTT	CAWSVPLDRRYQPQHF
NA	14	TRBV11-1	TRBJ1-1	NA	TGTGCCAGCAGCTTCGCCGGCGGAAACACTGAAGCTTTCTTT	CASSFAGGNTEAFF
NA	13	TRBV7-9	TRBJ2-2	NA	TGTGCCAGCACTCCCCTATACACCGGGGAGCTGTTTTTT	CASTPLYTGELFF
NA	17	TRBV19	TRBJ2-1	NA	TGTGCCAGTAGTATAGCCCGGACCAGGGACGGGAAGAATGAGCAGTTCTTC	CASSIARTRDGKNEQFF
NA	14	TRBV28	TRBJ1-2	NA	TGTGCCAGCAGTTTTAATTTAGGAGTTTATGGCTACACCTTC	CASSFNLGVYGYTF
NA	12	TRBV13	TRBJ2-7	NA	TGTGCCAGCAGCTTTACAGGGTACGAGCAGTACTTC	CASSFTGYEQYF
NA	18	TRBV18	TRBJ2-1	TRBD2	TGTGCCAGCTCACCTCGAACTAGCGGGAGGGCCGGAGGTAATGAGCAGTTCTTC	CASSPRTSGRAGGNEQFF
NA	16	TRBV9	TRBJ1-3	NA	TGTGCCAGCAGCCCGAGACTCAGGGATCTGGCGGACACCATATATTTT	CASSPRLRDLADTIYF
few	15	TRBV5-1	TRBJ2-3	TRBD2	TGCGCCAGCAGCCACGATCGGGGGGACACAGATACGCAGTATTTT	CASSHDRGDTDTQYF
NA	21	TRBV28	TRBJ2-2	TRBD1	TGTGCCAGCAGTAGGGGACAGGGGTATTTTGTTGGCGGGAACAACACCGGGGAGCTGTTTTTT	CASSRGQGYFVGGNNTGELFF
NA	14	TRBV18	TRBJ1-2	NA	TGTGCCAGCTCCACCAGTTCAAAGAACTATGGCTACACCTTC	CASSTSSKNYGYTF
NA	14	TRBV27	TRBJ1-3	TRBD1	TGTGCCAGCAGCGCCGGGACAGGGGGAAACACCATATATTTT	CASSAGTGGNTIYF
NA	15	TRBV7-3	TRBJ2-3	NA	TGTGCCAGCAGTCAGCAAGCGGCGTCCCCAGATACGCAGTATTTT	CASSQQAASPDTQYF
NA	14	TRBV2	TRBJ1-1	TRBD1	TGTGCCAGCAGTGGGACAGGGGGTGACACTGAAGCTTTCTTT	CASSGTGGDTEAFF
NA	12	TRBV5-4	TRBJ2-5	NA	TGTGCCAGCAGCTACCAAGGGGAGACCCAGTACTTC	CASSYQGETQYF
NA	14	TRBV6-5	TRBJ1-5	TRBD1	TGTGCCAGCGGCGGGACAGCAGGCAATCAGCCCCAGCATTTT	CASGGTAGNQPQHF
NA	14	TRBV5-1	TRBJ1-5	TRBD1	TGCGCCAGCAGCTTTGGACAGGGGGGTCAGCCCCAGCATTTT	CASSFGQGGQPQHF
NA	15	TRBV28	TRBJ2-1	TRBD1	TGTGCCAGCCGTAATGACAGGGAAAGGTCTTATGAGCAGTTCTTC	CASRNDRERSYEQFF
few	21	TRBV28	TRBJ2-7	TRBD2	TGTGCCAGCAGTTTCCTTGATCCCGGGACTAGCGGGAGGGCCAGGGGGTACGCGCAGTACTTC	CASSFLDPGTSGRARGYAQYF
NA	12	TRBV7-2	TRBJ1-3	NA	TGTGCCAGCAGCACGCGGAGAAACACCATATATTTT	CASSTRRNTIYF
NA	14	TRBV5-1	TRBJ2-1	NA	TGCGCCAGCAGCCCGGGACCGGCTTATGGTGAGCAGTTCTTC	CASSPGPAYGEQFF
NA	17	TRBV10-1	TRBJ2-7	TRBD2	TGCGCCAGCAGTGATCCGGGACTAGCGGGAGGATTCTACGAGCAGTACTTC	CASSDPGLAGGFYEQYF
NA	14	TRBV28	TRBJ2-1	NA	TGTGCCAGCAGTTTATACCAACAAGGCAATGAGCAGTTCTTC	CASSLYQQGNEQFF
NA	16	TRBV27	TRBJ2-1	NA	TGTGCCAGCAGCGGGCCAGGGCGTTCAGACTTCAATGAGCAGTTCTTC	CASSGPGRSDFNEQFF
NA	17	TRBV7-9	TRBJ1-5	NA	TGTGCCAGCAGCCACGGAGGAGGGAGAGACCTACGAAAGCCCCAGCATTTT	CASSHGGGRDLRKPQHF
NA	15	TRBV6-5	TRBJ1-1	NA	TGTGCCAGCAGTCGCGCGGGGGGCGGTGGTACTGAAGCTTTCTTT	CASSRAGGGGTEAFF
NA	14	TRBV19	TRBJ2-2	NA	TGTGCCAGTAGTTTGGGGGCGAACACCGGGGAGCTGTTTTTT	CASSLGANTGELFF
NA	9	TRBV6-1	TRBJ2-1	NA	TGTGCCAGCAGTGACTTGGGGGTCTTC	CASSDLGVF
NA	15	TRBV15	TRBJ1-2	TRBD1	TGTGCCACCAGCAGAGATCCCGGGACAGTCTATGGCTACACCTTC	CATSRDPGTVYGYTF
once	14	TRBV5-6	TRBJ1-2	TRBD1	TGTGCCAGCAGGGGACAGGGGGCCAAGTATGGCTACACCTTC	CASRGQGAKYGYTF
NA	17	TRBV7-8	TRBJ1-5	TRBD1	TGTGCCAGCAGCTTATCGGGACAGGGGGCGTTCGTTCAGCCCCAGCATTTT	CASSLSGQGAFVQPQHF
NA	16	TRBV11-1	TRBJ2-2	TRBD1	TGTGCCAGCAGCTTAAACCGAGGACAGGGAGCCGGGGAGCTGTTTTTT	CASSLNRGQGAGELFF